The 29 T cell receptor beta chains below come from one sample, sequenced in a study of blood T cell repertoires in COVID-19. Generated by immunoSEQ multiplex PCR, the TCRdb table keeps only in-frame clones and is missing some. The sample holds about 46,000 clones, around nine tenths seen once. The sample taken for sequencing was peripheral blood. Receptors were obtained from a man in his 60s with active or convalescent COVID-19.

A few counts support this clone. This chain uses TRBV6-5 with TRBJ1-3; possibly TRBD1 for D (5 bases). The CDR3 covers 14 residues. Germline CDR1 and CDR2: MNHEY and SVGAGI. Trimming pared 4 bases from V and 4 bases from J, leaving 11 bases between. CDR3 sequence reads: CASSSREGGNTIYF. As DNA, the CDR3 is TGTGCCAGCAGTTCCAGGGAGGGGGGAAACACCATATATTTT.

V usage is TRBV5-6 and J usage is TRBJ1-6; perhaps TRBD1 as D (6 bases). CDR1 and CDR2 (germline): SGHDT, YYEEEE. The length of the CDR3 is 16 residues. V lost 2 bases and J lost 0, with 9 bases in between. The CDR3 loop reads CASSLGGGSYNSPLHF. CDR3 DNA sequence: TGTGCCAGCAGCTTAGGGGGGGGCTCCTATAATTCACCCCTCCACTTT.

The chain couples TRBV28 to TRBJ1-4; D gene ambiguous. Germline CDR1 is MDHEN and CDR2 is SYDVKM. The CDR3 has 14 amino acids. Trimming removed 6 bases from V and 3 bases from J, with 11 bases in between. CDR3 bases: TGTGCCAGCAGAGTCAGATACCCTAATGAAAAACTGTTTTTT. Its translation: CASRVRYPNEKLFF.

The J gene is TRBJ1-1, the V gene TRBV11-2; perhaps TRBD1 as D (6 bases). The CDR3 spans 14 residues. Trimming removed 5 bases at V and 0 bases at J, with 10 bases between. The V gene's germline CDR1 is SGHAT and CDR2 FQNNGV. CDR3 region: CASSLRDMNTEAFF. The DNA for the CDR3 is TGTGCCAGCAGCCTTCGGGACATGAACACTGAAGCTTTCTTT.

This chain joins TRBV19 and TRBJ2-1, with 14 positions matching TRBD2. The CDR3 loop spans 19 amino acids. Germline assignment: CDR1 LNHDA and CDR2 SQIVND (reference sequence). Unmatched junction bases numbered 13, after V lost 5 bases and J lost 4 bases. CDR3 in DNA: TGTGCCAGTAGTCTTCGGACTAGCGGGGGGCCATACGATTACAATGAGCAGTTCTTC. It yields the protein CASSLRTSGGPYDYNEQFF.

The chain couples TRBV19 to TRBJ2-1; D may be TRBD2 (6 bases). This CDR3 has 14 residues. V lost 3 bases, J lost 6 bases, and 12 bases lay in between. Germline loops: CDR1 LNHDA, CDR2 SQIVND (reference sequence). CDR3 in amino acids: CASSIRDSGNEQFF. The CDR3 DNA reads as TGTGCCAGTAGTATCCGGGACTCAGGCAATGAGCAGTTCTTC.

This rearrangement joins TRBV9 to TRBJ1-4; TRBD1 matches at 7 bases. This CDR3 comprises 15 residues. Germline V gene data show CDR1 as SGDLS and CDR2 as YYNGEE. V lost 3 bases, J lost 5 bases, and 7 bases stayed unmatched. CDR3 sequence: CASSAAGTENEKLFF. The CDR3 DNA reads as TGTGCCAGCAGCGCCGCCGGGACAGAAAATGAAAAACTGTTTTTT. Looking up the rest from reference TRBV9 and TRBJ1-4 gives the full variable domain: DSGVTQTPKHLITATGQRVTLRCSPRSGDLSVYWYQQSLDQGLQFLIQYYNGEERAKGNILERFSAQQFPDLHSELNLSSLELGDSALYFCASSAAGTENEKLFFGSGTQLSVL.

The V and J genes are TRBV19 and TRBJ2-1; 8 nucleotides agree with TRBD2. CDR1 is LNHDA, CDR2 SQIVND, per germline (reference sequence). CDR3 size: 14 residues. V was clipped by 8 bases and J by 6 bases; unmatched bases: 9. This CDR3 reads CASGTRVPLNEQFF. The CDR3 nucleotides read TGTGCCAGTGGGACTAGGGTTCCCCTCAATGAGCAGTTCTTC. Using reference TRBV19 and TRBJ2-1 for the parts outside the CDR3, the full variable domain is DGGITQSPKYLFRKEGQNVTLSCEQNLNHDAMYWYRQDPGQGLRLIYYSQIVNDFQKGDIAEGYSVSREKKESFPLTVTSAQKNPTAFYLCASGTRVPLNEQFFGPGTRLTVL.

The chain joins TRBV6-5 to TRBJ1-3; no firm D call. Germline CDR1 is MNHEY and CDR2 is SVGAGI. V was clipped by 7 bases and J by 8 bases, with 12 bases between them. This CDR3 contains 12 residues. In DNA form, the CDR3 reads TGTGCCAGCACCCGGAGCGGGGACACCATATATTTT. Its translation is CASTRSGDTIYF.

This rearrangement joins TRBV28 to TRBJ1-5, with a weak D call TRBD1 (6 bases). V dropped 2 bases and J dropped 2 bases, with 10 bases sitting between them. The CDR3 sequence is 15 residues long. Germline lookup yields CDR1 MDHEN and CDR2 SYDVKM. Here the CDR3 DNA reads TGTGCCAGCAGTTTACAGGGGCTCGGCAATCAGCCCCAGCATTTT. Translated, it gives CASSLQGLGNQPQHF.

The genes are TRBV20-1 and TRBJ1-3; no clear D. The V end lost 3 bases, the J end lost 2 bases, and 14 bases lay between the germline ends. The CDR3 is 15 residues long. The germline CDR1 and CDR2 sequences are DFQATT and SNEGSKA (reference sequence). DNA for the CDR3: TGCAGTGCTAGTGCCCGGGGATCGGCTGGAAACACCATATATTTT. As protein: CSASARGSAGNTIYF.

The V gene is TRBV5-1, the J gene TRBJ2-1; 9 bases match TRBD2. The CDR3 is made up of 15 amino acids. Germline V gives CDR1 SGHRS, CDR2 YFSETQ. V gave up 4 bases and J gave up 7 bases; unmatched junction bases: 9. CDR3 amino acids: CASSTGTSRMNEQFF. In nucleotides, the CDR3 is TGCGCCAGCAGCACCGGGACTAGCCGTATGAATGAGCAGTTCTTC.

V is TRBV11-2 and J is TRBJ1-5, with a tentative D call TRBD1 (6 bases). The V gene's germline CDR1 is SGHAT and CDR2 FQNNGV. Trimming took off 0 bases at V and 7 bases at J, with 10 bases between the two ends. This CDR3 comprises 14 residues. CDR3 coding DNA: TGTGCCAGCAGCTTAGAGAGGACAGAACAGCCCCAGCATTTT. It is translated as CASSLERTEQPQHF. Based on the CDR3 plus reference TRBV11-2 and TRBJ1-5, the full variable domain is EAGVAQSPRYKIIEKRQSVAFWCNPISGHATLYWYQQILGQGPKLLIQFQNNGVVDDSQLPKDRFSAERLKGVDSTLKIQPAKLEDSAVYLCASSLERTEQPQHFGDGTRLSIL.

The chain is built from TRBV19 and TRBJ1-1; 7 nucleotides agree with TRBD1. From germline, CDR1 is LNHDA and CDR2 SQIVND (reference sequence). CDR3 length equals 14 residues. V lost 3 bases, J lost 3 bases, and 4 bases stayed unmatched. The CDR3 here is CASSIPGGYTEAFF. The CDR3, as DNA: TGTGCCAGTAGTATTCCAGGGGGTTACACTGAAGCTTTCTTT.

J is TRBJ1-1 and V is TRBV3-1 (or the pseudogene TRBV3-2); the match to TRBD1 covers 8 bases. V dropped 1 base and J dropped 1; count of bases not matched to a gene: 11. The CDR3 contains 18 residues. Germline lookup yields CDR1 LGHDT and CDR2 YNNKEL (reference sequence). This CDR3 reads CASSQGIFRTGPNTEAFF. The DNA for the CDR3 is TGTGCCAGCAGCCAAGGTATATTCCGGACAGGGCCGAACACTGAAGCTTTCTTT.

The chain couples TRBV5-1 to TRBJ1-3; D remains unclear. V shed 0 bases and J shed 0 bases, with 10 bases lying between them. The V gene's germline CDR1 is SGHRS and CDR2 YFSETQ. The CDR3 covers 16 residues. The CDR3 region is CASSLEVSSSGNTIYF. The CDR3 nucleotides read TGCGCCAGCAGCTTGGAAGTTTCGAGCTCTGGAAACACCATATATTTT.

The rearrangement links TRBV19 to TRBJ1-5, with TRBD1 as a possible D gene (5 bases). CDR1 and CDR2 from the germline V gene are LNHDA and SQIVND (reference sequence). This CDR3 has 13 amino acids. V lost 2 bases and J 6 bases, leaving 8 bases between the germline ends. This chain's CDR3 is CASSIQGGQPQHF. The CDR3 DNA reads TGTGCCAGTAGTATACAGGGCGGTCAGCCCCAGCATTTT.

About this clone: At one of its ends the junction is not consistent with the germline gene, which may arise from a read error. The genes are TRBV6-5 and TRBJ1-2; D remains ambiguous. The CDR3 extends over 12 amino acids. Looked up from germline, CDR1 is MNHEY and CDR2 is SVGAGI. The CDR3 bases are TGTGCCAGCAGTGACTCAACCCGGGGCTACACCTTC. Translation: CASSDSTRGYTF.

The chain has TRBV19 and TRBJ1-2, with a weak D call TRBD1 (6 bases). V gave up 3 bases and J gave up 8 bases, with 19 bases separating them. The V gene's germline CDR1 is LNHDA and CDR2 SQIVND (reference sequence). The CDR3 spans 15 residues. CDR3 in DNA: TGTGCCAGTAGTATTGGGGGCCCTTTTGTGGGAGGCTACACCTTC. Translated, it gives CASSIGGPFVGGYTF.

The chain links TRBV19 to TRBJ1-1, with 10 positions matching TRBD1. The ends lost 3 bases at V and 11 bases at J; junction bases unmatched: 15. CDR1 LNHDA and CDR2 SQIVND come from the germline V gene (reference sequence). The CDR3 has 16 amino acids. The CDR3 DNA is TGTGCCAGTAGTATTCGGCTACGGGACAGGGGCGCCGGGGCTTTCTTT. Translated: CASSIRLRDRGAGAFF.

This rearrangement joins TRBV5-1 to TRBJ2-7; 12 bases fit TRBD2. Germline assignment: CDR1 SGHRS and CDR2 YFSETQ. CDR3 length: 17 residues. The V and J ends lost 0 bases and 5 bases, in that order; junction bases with no gene match: 9. The CDR3 region is CASSLDRLAGGHDEQYF. As DNA, the CDR3 is TGCGCCAGCAGCTTGGATAGGCTAGCGGGGGGGCACGACGAGCAGTACTTC.

The rearrangement links TRBV12-3 or TRBV12-4 to TRBJ1-1; D not resolved. Trimming left V 7 bases short and J 3 bases short, with 12 bases between. This CDR3 spans 13 amino acids. The CDR3 DNA reads as TGTGCCAGCACCTCGGGAGCCCACACTGAAGCTTTCTTT. Protein product: CASTSGAHTEAFF.

The chain carries TRBV5-4 and TRBJ2-2; D unclear. The CDR3 is 12 residues long. From germline, CDR1 is SGHNT and CDR2 YYREEE (reference sequence). Trimming stripped 2 bases from V and 5 bases from J, with 4 bases between. This chain's CDR3 is CASSFQTGELFF. The CDR3 DNA follows: TGTGCCAGCAGCTTCCAGACCGGGGAGCTGTTTTTT.

The chain links TRBV7-2 to TRBJ2-1; D is possibly TRBD2 (6 bases). The CDR3 is 15 amino acids. Germline V gene lookup returns CDR1 SGHTA and CDR2 FQGNSA. V was trimmed by 5 bases and J by 7 bases, leaving 18 bases between them. For the CDR3, the DNA is TGTGCCAGCAGCCTCGGAGGCGGGGAGGCTAATGAGCAGTTCTTC. This encodes CASSLGGGEANEQFF.

This chain uses TRBV25-1 with TRBJ1-2, with D maybe TRBD1 (5 bases). V lost 6 bases and J 0 bases, leaving 14 bases between the germline ends. The CDR3 sequence is 15 residues long. Germline V lookup: CDR1 MGHDK, CDR2 SYGVNS. This chain's CDR3 is CASSHPGGANYGYTF. For the CDR3, the DNA is TGTGCCAGCAGCCATCCCGGGGGAGCTAACTATGGCTACACCTTC.

This rearrangement joins TRBV11-2 to TRBJ1-5; the match to TRBD1 covers 9 bases. V was pared by 3 bases and J by 7 bases, with 7 bases of the junction left unmatched. The CDR3 runs 15 residues. Germline CDR1 and CDR2: SGHAT and FQNNGV. The CDR3 region is CASSLDTGGGQPQHF. CDR3 in DNA: TGTGCCAGCAGCTTGGACACAGGGGGCGGGCAGCCCCAGCATTTT.

The genes are TRBV12-3 or TRBV12-4 and TRBJ1-1, with D hard to call. V was trimmed by 2 bases and J by 4 bases, leaving 8 bases between them. CDR3 length: 13 residues. The CDR3 DNA is TGTGCCAGCAGTTTAATTGAGGGCACTGAAGCTTTCTTT. It translates to CASSLIEGTEAFF.

This clone has just a few counts. The chain has TRBV5-4 and TRBJ2-5, with 10 positions matching TRBD1. The CDR3 length is 15 residues. With V trimmed by 0 bases and J by 2 bases, 1 base remained unmatched. Germline V lookup: CDR1 SGHNT, CDR2 YYREEE (reference sequence). The CDR3 spells CASSLEGQGQETQYF. CDR3 sequence (DNA): TGTGCCAGCAGCTTGGAGGGACAGGGGCAAGAGACCCAGTACTTC. The full variable domain, its missing parts supplied by reference TRBV5-4 and TRBJ2-5, is ETGVTQSPTHLIKTRGQQVTLRCSSQSGHNTVSWYQQALGQGPQFIFQYYREEENGRGNFPPRFSGLQFPNYSSELNVNALELDDSALYLCASSLEGQGQETQYFGPGTRLLVL.

This clone was counted a few times. The V and J genes are TRBV20-1 and TRBJ1-2, with a possible D match to TRBD1 (5 bases). The ends were cut back, 2 bases at V and 14 bases at J, with 12 bases in the middle. The CDR3 covers 10 residues. The V gene's germline CDR1 is DFQATT and CDR2 SNEGSKA (reference sequence). The CDR3 DNA reads as TGCAGTGCTAGATCCAGGGAACAAACCTTC. Protein product: CSARSREQTF.